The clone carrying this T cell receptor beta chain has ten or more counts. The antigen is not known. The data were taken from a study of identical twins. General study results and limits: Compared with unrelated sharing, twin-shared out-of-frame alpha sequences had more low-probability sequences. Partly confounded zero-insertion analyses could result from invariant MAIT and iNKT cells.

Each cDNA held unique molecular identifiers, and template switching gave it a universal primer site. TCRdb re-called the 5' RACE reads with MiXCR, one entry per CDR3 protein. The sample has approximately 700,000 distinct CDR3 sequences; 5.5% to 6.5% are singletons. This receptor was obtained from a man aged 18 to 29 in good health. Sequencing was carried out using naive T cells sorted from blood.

CDR3 in amino acids: CASTKTGLPYNEQFF. For the CDR3, the DNA is TGTGCCAGCACTAAGACAGGTCTCCCGTACAATGAGCAGTTCTTC. This chain links TRBV25-1 with TRBJ2-1; weak D call: TRBD1 (6 bases). Between the trimmed V and J ends, which lost 7 bases and 4 bases, there was a span of 17 bases. The CDR3 sequence is 15 residues long. Germline lookup yields CDR1 MGHDK and CDR2 SYGVNS.